The 24 T cell receptor beta chains presented below share a single source sample, sequenced in a study of neurological immune-mediated disorders. TCRdb reanalysed the 5' RACE reads using MiXCR and keeps one entry per CDR3 protein. The data contain 50,000 or so distinct CDR3 sequences, about 3.7% of them singletons. Sample: PBMCs. Receptor source: a man in his forties with multiple sclerosis.

This clonotype was detected ten times or more. The CDR3 sequence: CASSSTGGYGYTF. The CDR3 nucleotides read TGTGCCAGCAGTTCTACAGGGGGTTACGGCTACACCTTC. This rearrangement joins TRBV2 to TRBJ1-2, with TRBD1 matching 8 bases. The junction had 7 bases not matched to a gene; V was cut back by 5 bases and J by 8 bases. The germline CDR1 and CDR2 sequences are SNHLY and FYNNEI. The CDR3 totals 13 residues.

This clonotype was seen at least ten times. V is TRBV5-1 and J is TRBJ1-2; D is ambiguous. V lost 0 bases and J lost 8, with 11 bases in between. Germline lookup yields CDR1 SGHRS and CDR2 YFSETQ. CDR3 length: 13 amino acids. CDR3 protein: CASSLASASGYTF. The DNA for the CDR3 is TGCGCCAGCAGCTTGGCGTCCGCTTCCGGCTACACCTTC.

This clonotype was counted between two and nine times. The chain carries TRBV6-2 or TRBV6-3 and TRBJ1-5; D gene uncertain. The germline V gene has CDR1 MNHEY and CDR2 SVGEGT. This CDR3 is 12 amino acids long. The V gene lost 5 bases and the J gene lost 1 base, with 3 bases spanning the gap. The CDR3: CASSTSNQPQHF. In DNA, the CDR3 is TGTGCCAGCAGTACCAGCAATCAGCCCCAGCATTTT.

This clonotype has at least ten counts. This chain links TRBV20-1 with TRBJ1-2, with 7 bases that match TRBD1. Germline values: CDR1 DFQATT, CDR2 SNEGSKA (reference sequence). The CDR3 covers 14 residues. V lost 3 bases, J lost 7 bases, and 11 bases stayed unmatched. CDR3 loop: CSASPGTVTSGYTF. Written as DNA, the CDR3 is TGCAGTGCTAGTCCCGGGACAGTCACTTCTGGCTACACCTTC.

This clonotype came up many times. The chain has TRBV5-5 and TRBJ1-2, with TRBD1 matching over 10 bases. V gave up 0 bases and J gave up 8 bases; unmatched junction bases: 10. Germline assignment: CDR1 SGHKS and CDR2 YYEKEE (reference sequence). The CDR3 sequence is 16 residues long. CDR3 residues: CASSLGPRGQGIGYTF. CDR3 bases: TGTGCCAGCAGCTTGGGTCCCAGGGGACAGGGGATCGGCTACACCTTC.

This clonotype was seen many times. The genes are TRBV20-1 and TRBJ1-1, with 12 bases lining up with TRBD1. The CDR3 extends over 17 amino acids. V lost 5 bases, J lost 3 bases, and 13 bases stayed unmatched. Germline loops: CDR1 DFQATT, CDR2 SNEGSKA (reference sequence). CDR3 DNA sequence: TGCAGTGCTGTTCTCCGGGACAGGGGGCAGCGGCACACTGAAGCTTTCTTT. It codes for CSAVLRDRGQRHTEAFF.

This clonotype came up many times. The rearrangement joins TRBV2 to TRBJ1-5; TRBD1 is a possible D gene (6 bases). From germline, CDR1 is SNHLY and CDR2 FYNNEI. V dropped 7 bases and J dropped 3 bases, with 10 bases sitting between them. The CDR3 sequence is 13 residues long. This chain's CDR3 is CASIPGDNQPQHF. The DNA for the CDR3 is TGTGCCAGCATACCAGGGGACAATCAGCCCCAGCATTTT. The full variable domain, with the rest looked up from reference TRBV2 and TRBJ1-5, is EPEVTQTPSHQVTQMGQEVILRCVPISNHLYFYWYRQILGQKVEFLVSFYNNEISEKSEIFDDQFSVERPDGSNFTLKIRSTKLEDSAMYFCASIPGDNQPQHFGDGTRLSIL.

For this clonotype: The junction does not match germline at one end; this may be a read error. The rearrangement uses TRBV29-1 and TRBJ1-6; 11 positions agree with TRBD1. CDR1 and CDR2 (germline): SQVTM, ANQGSEA. The CDR3 is made up of 13 amino acids. CDR3 nucleotides: TGCAGCGCCATGGGACAGGGGGGTTCACCCCTCAACTTT. It specifies CSAMGQGGSPLNF.

The J gene is TRBJ1-4, the V gene TRBV7-7, with 12 bases matching TRBD1. This CDR3 region has 15 residues. Trimming removed 1 base from V and 8 bases from J; junction bases left unmatched: 2. Germline CDR1 SSHAT, CDR2 FNYEAQ (reference sequence). Written as DNA, the CDR3 is TGTGCCAGCAGCTTAGGGGGGACAGGGGGCGAAAAACTGTTTTTT. This translates into CASSLGGTGGEKLFF.

This clonotype appeared many times. This chain's CDR3 is CASSLGWELTDTQYF. The DNA of the CDR3 is TGCGCCAGCAGCTTGGGCTGGGAGCTCACAGATACGCAGTATTTT. V and J are TRBV5-1 and TRBJ2-3, with D possibly being TRBD2 (5 bases). This CDR3 has 15 residues. From germline, CDR1 is SGHRS and CDR2 YFSETQ. Trimming cost V 0 bases and J 2 bases, with 10 bases left between them.

The sample holds many counts of this clonotype. The chain recombines TRBV20-1 with TRBJ1-2, with a weak D call TRBD1 (6 bases). Germline-derived CDR1 and CDR2 are DFQATT and SNEGSKA (reference sequence). V dropped 8 bases and J dropped 8 bases, with 24 bases sitting between them. This CDR3 is 14 amino acids long. The CDR3 DNA reads TGCAGTCCCGGCGGAGAGAGAGGGGGTAGCGGCTACACCTTC. Protein sequence: CSPGGERGGSGYTF.

The rearrangement uses TRBV10-3 and TRBJ2-1, with 9 bases lining up with TRBD1. Germline V CDR1 and CDR2: ENHRY, SYGVKD. The CDR3 sequence is 16 residues long. The J segment lost 7 bases and the V segment lost 3 bases, leaving 10 bases of the junction unmatched. The CDR3 loop reads CAISEPGQGSRNEQFF. The DNA of the CDR3 is TGTGCCATCAGTGAACCGGGACAGGGTTCAAGGAATGAGCAGTTCTTC.

This clonotype was seen only a few times. A much larger clone lies a single base off, so this may be a read error. The chain has TRBV5-6 and TRBJ2-3; weak D call: TRBD2 (5 bases). CDR3 length equals 12 residues. In germline, CDR1 is SGHDT, CDR2 YYEEEE. V was clipped by 2 bases and J by 6 bases, with 7 bases between them. CDR3 DNA: TGTGCCAGCAGCTTTAAGCGGGATACGCAGTATTTT. Translated, it gives CASSFKRDTQYF.

This clonotype was seen many times. CDR3 sequence: CASSYTPPNTEAFF. The CDR3 DNA reads TGTGCCAGCAGCTACACCCCACCGAACACTGAAGCTTTCTTT. V is TRBV7-9 and J is TRBJ1-1; D is uncertain. The V and J ends lost 4 bases and 1 base respectively, with 10 bases between them. CDR3 length: 14 residues. The germline V gene encodes CDR1 SEHNR and CDR2 FQNEAQ (reference sequence).

This clonotype was detected ten times or more. This chain connects TRBV24-1 to TRBJ2-3, with D perhaps matching TRBD1 or TRBD2 (5 bases each). This CDR3 contains 13 residues. The germline V and J ends were trimmed by 9 bases and 2 bases, with 11 bases remaining between them. Germline V gene data show CDR1 as KGHDR and CDR2 as SFDVKD. CDR3 sequence: CATGGQVTDTQYF. DNA for the CDR3: TGTGCCACCGGGGGTCAGGTCACAGATACGCAGTATTTT.

In regard to this clonotype: This could be a read error, since a much larger clone is one nucleotide away. V and J are TRBV7-2 and TRBJ2-1; the D call may be TRBD1 or TRBD2 (5 bases each). Germline assignment: CDR1 SGHTA and CDR2 FQGNSA. This CDR3 comprises 14 residues. In DNA, the CDR3 is TGTGCCAGCAGCTTAGGGGGGAGTCAGAATGGGCAGTTCTTC. Translation: CASSLGGSQNGQFF. The full variable domain, rest sourced from reference TRBV7-2 and TRBJ2-1, is GAGVSQSPSNKVTEKGKDVELRCDPISGHTALYWYRQSLGQGLEFLIYFQGNSAPDKSGLPSDRFSAERTGGSVSTLTIQRTQQEDSAVYLCASSLGGSQNGQFFGPGTRLTVL.

This clonotype was found many times. The V call is TRBV5-1, the J call TRBJ1-3; possibly TRBD1 for D (6 bases). CDR3 length equals 14 residues. V lost 4 bases to trimming and J lost 4 bases, with 12 bases between them. The germline CDR1 and CDR2 sequences are SGHRS and YFSETQ. Here the CDR3 DNA reads TGCGCCAGCAGCATCGGACAGCCAGGAAACACCATATATTTT. This translates into CASSIGQPGNTIYF.

This clonotype was seen at least ten times. One end of the junction fails to match germline, which may point to a read error. The gene calls are TRBV12-3 or TRBV12-4 and TRBJ1-1; D gene ambiguous. This CDR3 is 14 amino acids long. The CDR3 is CASSLHTANTEALF. The CDR3 DNA is TGTGCCAGCAGTTTGCATACAGCGAACACTGAAGCTCTCTTT.

The sample holds many counts of this clonotype. A read error may account for a junction end that differs from germline. The chain couples TRBV28 to TRBJ1-5; TRBD1 aligns across 12 bases. Per the germline V gene, CDR1 is MDHEN and CDR2 is SYDVKM. This CDR3 spans 16 amino acids. The CDR3 DNA sequence: TGTGCCAGCAGCTCGGGACAGGGGGCTACCGATCAGCCCCAGAATTTT. It yields the protein CASSSGQGATDQPQNF.

The table lists this clonotype with many counts. This rearrangement joins TRBV5-6 to TRBJ1-2, with D possibly being TRBD1 (5 bases). Deletions cut 0 bases from V and 2 bases from J, with 11 bases between. Looked up from germline, CDR1 is SGHDT and CDR2 is YYEEEE. The CDR3 totals 15 residues. In DNA, the CDR3 is TGTGCCAGCAGCTTGGCCCAGGGTTCCAACTATGGCTACACCTTC. This sequence encodes CASSLAQGSNYGYTF.

This clonotype showed up many times. The chain is built from TRBV20-1 and TRBJ2-7; D is perhaps TRBD2 (5 bases). Trimming cost V 3 bases and J 4 bases, with 13 bases left between them. Germline loops: CDR1 DFQATT, CDR2 SNEGSKA (reference sequence). CDR3 length equals 13 residues. The CDR3 DNA reads as TGCAGTGCTAGTCTGTTCCCGGGGTACGAGCAGTACTTC. It codes for CSASLFPGYEQYF.

This clonotype has ten or more counts. The gene calls are TRBV28 and TRBJ1-5; a possible D gene is TRBD1 (6 bases). The length of the CDR3 is 20 residues. CDR1 and CDR2 from the germline V gene are MDHEN and SYDVKM. V gave up 2 bases and J gave up 0 bases, with 23 bases separating them. The CDR3 nucleotides read TGTGCCAGCAGTTTACTCCTCGGACAGATAGGGGGGTATAGCAATCAGCCCCAGCATTTT. It codes for CASSLLLGQIGGYSNQPQHF.

This clonotype was counted at least ten times. The chain combines TRBV9 with TRBJ2-3, with D hard to call. Germline CDR1 reads SGDLS; CDR2 reads YYNGEE. CDR3 length equals 12 residues. Trimming removed 3 bases at V and 2 bases at J, with 4 bases between. DNA for the CDR3: TGTGCCAGCAGCGCCACCACAGATACGCAGTATTTT. It specifies CASSATTDTQYF.

This clonotype showed up many times. The chain is built from TRBV20-1 and TRBJ2-3, with 12 bases matching TRBD2. Germline V gene data show CDR1 as DFQATT and CDR2 as SNEGSKA (reference sequence). This CDR3 has 17 residues. V lost 0 bases to trimming and J lost 0 bases; unmatched junction nucleotides: 4. This chain's CDR3 is CSARDLAGGTSTDTQYF. CDR3 DNA: TGCAGTGCTAGAGATCTAGCGGGGGGGACTAGCACAGATACGCAGTATTTT.